This T cell receptor beta chain was captured by sequencing in a study of cytomegalovirus exposure and HLA in healthy donors. Germline V gene sequence: CDR1 LNHDA, CDR2 SQIVND (reference sequence). The trim removed 7 bases at V and 5 bases at J, leaving 10 bases unmatched. The CDR3 totals 15 residues. Both 60 Vbeta primers and 13 Jbeta primers went into the PCR. The method was immunoSEQ multiplex PCR; TCRdb's version includes in-frame clones alone and lacks a portion of them. This repertoire shows 120,000 to 150,000 clones, approximately 79% found once; its top ten account for roughly 10%. The chain carries TRBV19 and TRBJ1-4, with 7 bases matching TRBD1. Sequencing was performed on PBMCs. The TCR comes from a woman aged 50 to 60 in good health and CMV-seropositive. The CDR3 DNA follows: TGTGCCAGTACCTCTTGGGGCAGGGGGAATGAAAAACTGTTTTTT. This encodes CASTSWGRGNEKLFF.